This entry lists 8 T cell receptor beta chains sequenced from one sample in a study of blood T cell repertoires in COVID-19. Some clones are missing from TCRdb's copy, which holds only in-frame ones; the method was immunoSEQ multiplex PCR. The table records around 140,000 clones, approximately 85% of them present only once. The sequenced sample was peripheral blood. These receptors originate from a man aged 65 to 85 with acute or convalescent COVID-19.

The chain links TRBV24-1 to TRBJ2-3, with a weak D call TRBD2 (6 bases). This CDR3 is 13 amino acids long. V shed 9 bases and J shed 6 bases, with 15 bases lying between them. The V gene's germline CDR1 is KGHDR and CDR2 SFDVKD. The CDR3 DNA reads TGTGCCACCCGGGACTGGGAGTCGGATACGCAGTATTTT. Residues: CATRDWESDTQYF.

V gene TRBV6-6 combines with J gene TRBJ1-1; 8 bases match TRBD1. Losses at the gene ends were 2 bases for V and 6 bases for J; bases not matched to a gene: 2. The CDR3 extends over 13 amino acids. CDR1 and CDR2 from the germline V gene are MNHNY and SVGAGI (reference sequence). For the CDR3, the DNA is TGTGCCAGCAGTTACGACAGGGGATCTGAAGCTTTCTTT. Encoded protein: CASSYDRGSEAFF.

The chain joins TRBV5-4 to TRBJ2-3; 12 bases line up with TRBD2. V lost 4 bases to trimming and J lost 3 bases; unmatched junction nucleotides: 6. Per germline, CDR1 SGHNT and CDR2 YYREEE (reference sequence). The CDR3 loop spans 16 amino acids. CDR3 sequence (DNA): TGTGCCAGCAGCCCCTCTAGCGGGGGGGCTACAGATACGCAGTATTTT. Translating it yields CASSPSSGGATDTQYF.

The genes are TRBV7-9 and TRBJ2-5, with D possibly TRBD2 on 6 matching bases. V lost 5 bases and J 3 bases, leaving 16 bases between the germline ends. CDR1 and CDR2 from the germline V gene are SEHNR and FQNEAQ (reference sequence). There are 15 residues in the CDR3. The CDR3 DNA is TGTGCCAGCAGCGCCGGCTCGGGCGGGGAAGAGACCCAGTACTTC. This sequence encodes CASSAGSGGEETQYF.

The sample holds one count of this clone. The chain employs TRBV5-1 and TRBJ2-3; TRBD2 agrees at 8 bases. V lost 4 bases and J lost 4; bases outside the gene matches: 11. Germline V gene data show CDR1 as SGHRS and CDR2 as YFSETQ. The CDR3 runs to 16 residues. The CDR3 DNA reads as TGCGCCAGCAGCATTCCGGGTAGCGGGAAAGCAGATACGCAGTATTTT. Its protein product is CASSIPGSGKADTQYF.

DNA of the CDR3: TGCAGTGCTTCCCTAGATTACGAGCAGTACTTC. It translates to CSASLDYEQYF. The chain joins TRBV20-1 to TRBJ2-7; D is ambiguous. This CDR3 is 11 amino acids long. The V gene lost 5 bases and the J gene lost 4 bases, with 9 bases spanning the gap. The germline V gene has CDR1 DFQATT and CDR2 SNEGSKA (reference sequence).

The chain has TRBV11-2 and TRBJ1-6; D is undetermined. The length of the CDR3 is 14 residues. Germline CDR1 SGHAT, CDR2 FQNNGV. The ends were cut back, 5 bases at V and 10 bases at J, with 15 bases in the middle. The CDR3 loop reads CASSPREGSSPLHF. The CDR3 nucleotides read TGTGCCAGCAGCCCACGAGAGGGAAGCTCACCCCTCCACTTT.

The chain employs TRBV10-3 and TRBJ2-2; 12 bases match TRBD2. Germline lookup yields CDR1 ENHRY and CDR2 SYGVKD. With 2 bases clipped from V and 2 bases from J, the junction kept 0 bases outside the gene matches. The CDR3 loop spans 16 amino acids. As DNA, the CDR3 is TGTGCCATCAGTGAGGGACTAGCGGGAAACACCGGGGAGCTGTTTTTT. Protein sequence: CAISEGLAGNTGELFF.